This T cell receptor beta chain derives from a study of cytomegalovirus exposure and HLA in healthy donors. Germline CDR1 is SGHRS and CDR2 is YFSETQ. V lost 0 bases to trimming and J lost 6 bases, with 12 bases between them. The CDR3 consists of 15 residues. PCR primers comprised 60 Vbeta and 13 Jbeta primers. Original methodology: It was a later analysis that counted 83 million or so unique TCR beta chains, of which some 9.9 million were shared. TCRdb's copy holds only in-frame clones and misses some; the assay was immunoSEQ multiplex PCR. The V and J calls and clone size are taken from that table; D and trimming were inferred from the DNA. The sample yields about 130,000 clones, around 83% seen once. A note on this clone: Its antigen is as yet unknown.

Overall study findings and caveats: Presence/absence analyses assumed roughly uniform sequencing depth across donors. In vitro assays verified that a few CMV-associated chains recognized CMV antigens specifically. Solely CMV serostatus was available to characterize immune exposure.

This receptor was obtained from a girl aged 2 to 9 in good health and CMV-seronegative. The sample comprised PBMCs. The chain links TRBV5-1 to TRBJ1-4, with D maybe TRBD1 (5 bases). CDR3 amino acids: CASSLAYRRDEKLFF. CDR3 bases: TGCGCCAGCAGCTTGGCCTACAGGAGAGATGAAAAACTGTTTTTT.